Sequencing of this T cell receptor (beta chain) was carried out in a study of T cells after yellow fever vaccination. The ends lost 4 bases at V and 10 bases at J; junction bases unmatched: 5. The length of the CDR3 is 14 residues. Germline-derived CDR1 and CDR2 are SGHRS and YFSETQ. This clonotype was seen ten or more times. Its antigen is undetermined. Findings and caveats of the study: Abundant bulk-derived clonotypes could contaminate FACS-sorted repertoires. The secondary response peaked faster, at day 5 versus 15, but was weaker.

TCRdb called the 5' RACE reads again in MiXCR, with one record for every CDR3 protein. The top ten hold less than 3.5% of the sample, which has about 260,000 distinct CDR3 sequences, about 5.2% seen once. This chain connects TRBV5-1 to TRBJ2-1, with 13 bases aligning to TRBD2. The source of this sequence is a man between 18 and 29 years old who received the YFV17D yellow fever vaccine. The sample was CD4+ T cells sorted from PBMCs, taken on the day of the yellow fever booster vaccination. The CDR3 DNA is TGCGCCAGCAGCCTCGGACTAGCGGGGGCCGAGCAGTTCTTC. Its translation is CASSLGLAGAEQFF.